These 10 T cell receptor beta chains originate from one sample sequenced in a study of blood T cells in healthy people across ages. Together with a sample-barcoded 5' primer, a J-beta primer mix was included in a second PCR lasting roughly 6 to 12 cycles. Each CDR3 protein is one row after TCRdb ran MiXCR on the 5' RACE reads. The sample includes 1.5 million to 2 million distinct CDR3 sequences, about 50% seen only once; the top ten take less than 2.5%. Sequencing used blood. The receptors derive from a woman in her forties in good health.

The chain links TRBV2 to TRBJ2-4, with a possible D match to TRBD2 (6 bases). Germline CDR1 is SNHLY and CDR2 is FYNNEI. The CDR3 spans 15 residues. Deletions cut 11 bases from V and 0 bases from J, with 17 bases between. CDR3: CAGPGLPIAKNIQYF. The DNA of the CDR3 is TGTGCCGGACCGGGACTCCCGATAGCCAAAAACATTCAGTACTTC.

The gene calls are TRBV20-1 and TRBJ1-2, with D perhaps TRBD1 (6 bases). CDR1 and CDR2 (germline): DFQATT, SNEGSKA (reference sequence). This CDR3 comprises 10 residues. The V gene lost 6 bases and the J gene lost 9 bases, with 11 bases spanning the gap. This CDR3 is CSADRLSYTF. The CDR3 bases are TGCAGTGCAGACAGGCTGAGCTACACCTTC.

The chain joins TRBV6-2 or TRBV6-3 to TRBJ2-1; D is ambiguous. The germline V and J ends were trimmed by 8 bases and 0 bases, with 20 bases remaining between them. Germline lookup yields CDR1 MNHEY and CDR2 SVGEGT. The CDR3 has 17 amino acids. Here the CDR3 reads CASAPPTRSSSYNEQFF. In DNA form, the CDR3 reads TGTGCCAGCGCCCCGCCGACCCGAAGTAGCTCCTACAATGAGCAGTTCTTC.

This chain uses TRBV6-2 or TRBV6-3 with TRBJ2-7; 9 positions agree with TRBD2. Germline loops: CDR1 MNHEY, CDR2 SVGEGT. Germline trimming cut 5 bases from V and 6 bases from J; bases unmatched to any gene: 11. The CDR3 loop spans 15 amino acids. The CDR3 is CASSAGGGDSSEQYF. DNA for the CDR3: TGTGCCAGCAGTGCGGGAGGGGGGGACAGCTCCGAGCAGTACTTC.

This clonotype was seen a few times. The rearrangement joins TRBV4-3 to TRBJ2-3; TRBD1 matches 10 bases. This CDR3 is 16 amino acids long. CDR1 LGHNA and CDR2 YSLEER come from the germline V gene. Trimming removed 1 base from V and 4 bases from J; junction bases left unmatched: 5. The CDR3 nucleotides are TGCGCCAGCAGCCAAGGGGGACAGGGGAATGCAGATACGCAGTATTTT. Its protein product is CASSQGGQGNADTQYF.

This clonotype appeared a few times. J is TRBJ2-1 and V is TRBV6-6; either TRBD1 or TRBD2 may supply D (5 bases each). The CDR3 has 17 residues. CDR1 and CDR2 (germline): MNHNY, SVGAGI (reference sequence). V gave up 0 bases and J gave up 7 bases, with 19 bases separating them. The chain's CDR3 is CASSYSSGQLNGNEQFF. CDR3 in DNA: TGTGCCAGCAGTTACTCTTCGGGGCAGCTGAACGGTAATGAGCAGTTCTTC.

The chain is built from TRBV5-1 and TRBJ2-1; tentative D call: TRBD2 (6 bases). The CDR3 is 16 amino acids. In germline, CDR1 is SGHRS, CDR2 YFSETQ. V was cut by 4 bases and J by 5 bases, with 19 bases left in between. CDR3 DNA: TGCGCCAGCAGCCGACGGGGAGGCAGCCTAAACAATGAGCAGTTCTTC. Amino acid sequence: CASSRRGGSLNNEQFF.

The gene calls are TRBV13 and TRBJ2-1; D unresolved. V was cut by 1 base and J by 9 bases, with 10 bases left in between. The germline CDR1 and CDR2 sequences are PRHDT and FYEKMQ (reference sequence). This CDR3 is 13 amino acids long. The CDR3 region has the DNA TGTGCCAGCAGCTTAGAATTTGCAGGTGAGCAGTTCTTC. This codes for CASSLEFAGEQFF.

The chain has TRBV6-2 or TRBV6-3 and TRBJ1-5; 9 bases agree with TRBD1. Unmatched junction bases numbered 10, after V lost 7 bases and J lost 9 bases. CDR3 length: 14 amino acids. Germline loops: CDR1 MNHEY, CDR2 SVGEGT. CDR3 nucleotides: TGTGCCAGCAATCCTCCGGGACAGGGCTGGCCCCAGCATTTT. Translated: CASNPPGQGWPQHF.

In this sample, this clonotype turned up a few times. CDR3 nucleotide sequence: TGTGCCAGCAGCTCGTCTGGGGTAACTAGCACAGATACGCAGTATTTT. Its translation is CASSSSGVTSTDTQYF. The rearrangement joins TRBV7-2 to TRBJ2-3; D uncertain. With 4 bases removed from V and 0 bases from J, the gap between germline ends came to 14 bases. Germline CDR1 is SGHTA and CDR2 is FQGNSA. CDR3 length equals 16 residues.